A selection of T cell receptor beta chains follows, all from one sample in a study of regulatory T cells in long-lasting Graves disease. TCRdb redid the calling of the multiplex PCR reads with MiXCR, one entry per CDR3 protein. The table has roughly 510,000 distinct CDR3 sequences, roughly 15% seen once. These data also formed part of another study, on T cells in Graves' hyperthyroidism and ophthalmopathy.

The sequencing used peripheral blood mononuclear cells (PBMCs), collected at new diagnosis, from a patient treated with antithyroid drugs. The receptors come from a man aged 18 to 30 with Graves disease. Both conserved end residues are part of each CDR3. Size values are once, few and many counts, or a class for expanded clones, and some rows have none.

V,size,CDR3
TRBV28,many,CASSLLGLAGGPGRPYEQYF
TRBV12-3/TRBV12-4,many,CASRPGTGGNSPLHF
TRBV6-1,many,CASSDEPTYEQYF
TRBV7-2,few,CASSSPRGTSGWEEADTQYF
TRBV12-3/TRBV12-4,many,CASTKGDSTDTQYF
TRBV27,few,CASSLTQDRGHHNEKLFF
TRBV12-3/TRBV12-4,many,CASSFAGNEQFF
TRBV18,many,CASSAEGQGSYEQYF
TRBV20-1,many,CSARDGAGGYEQYF
TRBV20-1,few,CSARAWEQETQYF
TRBV18,.,CASSPGEPTYYNSPLHF
TRBV27,many,CASSRVQGNQPQHF
TRBV7-9,.,CASSSNLSGNTIYF
TRBV7-9,few,CASSSQLIGPGGPGELFF
TRBV19,few,CASSMNGVSFYNEQFF
TRBV5-1,few,CASSVVGAYSNQPQHF
TRBV4-1,once,CASSPEVGQGGTGELFF
TRBV11-2,many,CASIDPGGDEQYF
TRBV2,.,CASSGQGASEQYF
TRBV11-2,many,CASSRGDRGNTEAFF
TRBV20-1,many,CSARRYSYEQYF
TRBV7-3,.,CASSTSIGRELFF
TRBV7-9,.,CASSPSLVGETQYF
TRBV14,many,CASSQDPLDSREQYF
TRBV7-2,many,CASSRDSSGSLYNEQFF
TRBV6-1,.,CASSQRLAGGDTGELFF
TRBV6-1,.,CASSEPGPLGYEQYF
TRBV28,.,CASTPSLDTIYF
TRBV12-3/TRBV12-4,many,CASSFMAGHGYTF
TRBV7-9,many,CASSPDRAAYNEQFF
TRBV20-1,.,CSARGQPYNYGYTF
TRBV27,few,CASSLWGREGSPLHF
TRBV5-1,.,CASSTRLAADGTDTQYF
TRBV4-1,few,CASSQGQATSYEQYF
TRBV4-1,.,CASSQAGGGVDTQYF
TRBV11-1,many,CASSPTEGGETQYF
TRBV19,.,CASRDPGLAGQTDTQYF
TRBV6-5,.,CASSYGLAGTITDTQYF
TRBV11-2,few,CASSLDGTLNTEAFF
TRBV11-2,many,CASSKEAGGRETQYF
TRBV3-1,many,CASSQETGVTEAFF
TRBV29-1,once,CSVATKGTGDEQFF
TRBV28,many,CASSFMAKNIQYF
TRBV13,.,CASSYRGTHTRKETQYF
TRBV5-1,many,CASSLETGTGNTIYF
TRBV27,.,CASSLSGPNFAGVINEQFF
TRBV24-1,.,CATSAGYRAAEAFF
TRBV7-2,.,CASGRTGADEQYF
TRBV7-2,.,CASSLNGSPYEQYF